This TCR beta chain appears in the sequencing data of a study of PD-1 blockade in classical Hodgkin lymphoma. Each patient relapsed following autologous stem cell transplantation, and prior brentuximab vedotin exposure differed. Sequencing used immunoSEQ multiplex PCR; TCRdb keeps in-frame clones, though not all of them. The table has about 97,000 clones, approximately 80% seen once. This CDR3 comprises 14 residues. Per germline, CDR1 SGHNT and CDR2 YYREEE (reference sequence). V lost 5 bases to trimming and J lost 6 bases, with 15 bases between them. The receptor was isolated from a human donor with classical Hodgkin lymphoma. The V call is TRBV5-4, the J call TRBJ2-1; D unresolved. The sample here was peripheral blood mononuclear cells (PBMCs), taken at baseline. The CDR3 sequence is CASSDRRLLNEQFF. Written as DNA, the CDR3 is TGTGCCAGCAGTGATAGGCGGTTACTCAATGAGCAGTTCTTC.